This T cell receptor beta chain was documented in a study of cytomegalovirus exposure and HLA in healthy donors. Germline values: CDR1 SNHLY, CDR2 FYNNEI. The CDR3 spans 16 residues. V trimming: 7 bases; J trimming: 5 bases; junction bases outside the gene matches: 10. Study findings and constraints: In most subjects, TCR beta sequences reportedly gave accurate predictions of HLA-A and HLA-B alleles.

PCR used 60 Vbeta primers and 13 Jbeta primers. TCRdb's table, derived via immunoSEQ multiplex PCR, lists solely in-frame clones and lacks some. The data contain 100,000 to 150,000 clones, less than 85% of them seen just once; the ten biggest clones take up approximately 8.4%. As for this clone: Its antigen is currently unknown.

The receptor's source is a man aged 25 to 40 in good health and CMV-seropositive. The sample comprised PBMCs. The genes are TRBV2 and TRBJ1-5; 11 nucleotides match TRBD1. The chain's CDR3 is CASKGQGARLDQPQHF. CDR3 nucleotide sequence: TGTGCCAGCAAAGGACAGGGGGCTAGGTTGGATCAGCCCCAGCATTTT.